This T cell receptor (beta chain) was found in a study of Ad26.COV2.S vaccination and SARS-CoV-2 variants. At the level of the study: Ad26.COV2.S arm of COV1001 included the donor. Recipients of Ad26.COV2.S got it intramuscularly, once or twice 56 days apart.

Treatment here: roughly 18 received Ad26.COV2.S at low or high dose, single or two shots; about 5 received placebo; per-sample allocation not given. At day 63 after the first vaccine or placebo injection, samples were drawn. Overall study findings and caveats: Substantial breadth in spike-specific CD8+ and CD4+ T cell responses was reportedly seen after vaccination.

The method was immunoSEQ multiplex PCR; TCRdb's version includes in-frame clones alone and lacks a portion of them. This table has around 500,000 clones, around 89% appearing once. With respect to this clone: Its antigen is undetermined.

This receptor was identified in a person between 18 and 59 years old who received the Ad26.COV2.S COVID-19 vaccine or a placebo. Material: peripheral blood, obtained in a trial of Ad26.COV2.S vaccine versus placebo.

The CDR3 sequence is CASRIPIAGVDNEQFF. CDR3 sequence (DNA): TGCGCCAGCCGAATCCCAATAGCGGGAGTGGATAATGAGCAGTTCTTC. The chain uses TRBV5-1 and TRBJ2-1; TRBD2 agrees at 9 bases. Trimming cost V 7 bases and J 7 bases; bases outside gene matches: 15. The CDR3 covers 16 residues. Germline V gene lookup returns CDR1 SGHRS and CDR2 YFSETQ.